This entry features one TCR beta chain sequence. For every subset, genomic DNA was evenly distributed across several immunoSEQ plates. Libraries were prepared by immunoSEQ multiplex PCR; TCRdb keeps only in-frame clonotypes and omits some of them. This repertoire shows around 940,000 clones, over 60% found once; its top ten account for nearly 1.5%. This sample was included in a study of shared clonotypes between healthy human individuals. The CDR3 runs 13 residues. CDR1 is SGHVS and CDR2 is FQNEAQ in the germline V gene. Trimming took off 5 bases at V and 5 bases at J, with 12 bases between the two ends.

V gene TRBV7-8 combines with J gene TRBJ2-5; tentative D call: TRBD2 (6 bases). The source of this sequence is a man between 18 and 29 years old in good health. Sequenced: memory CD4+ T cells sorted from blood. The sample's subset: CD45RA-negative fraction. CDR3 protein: CASSTGLAETQYF. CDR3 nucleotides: TGTGCCAGCAGCACGGGACTCGCGGAGACCCAGTACTTC.